The clone carrying this T cell receptor beta chain was detected ten times or more. The antigen is undetermined. Trimming removed 0 bases from V and 8 bases from J; junction bases left unmatched: 11. The CDR3 is made up of 15 amino acids. The germline V gene has CDR1 SQVTM and CDR2 ANQGSEA. MiXCR was run by TCRdb on the RACE reads, yielding one entry per CDR3 protein. The table shows approximately 370,000 distinct CDR3 sequences, with roughly 6% occurring only once. This record belongs to a study of human T cells and chemical hapten exposure. Across the whole study: Skin of the upper inner arm, approximately 2 cm by approximately 2 cm, received 2% DPC for sensitization.

Time point: pre-sensitization, week 0. Noted treatment: therapeutic diphenylcyclopropenone sensitization with weekly scalp DPC. Whole-study findings and limits: In the PT1 data, expanded TCR counts showed a positive correlation with patch test score.

Sequencing was performed on whole blood, taken in connection with sensitization to the hapten diphenylcyclopropenone (DPC). The TCR comes from a woman aged 18-30 years with alopecia areata. Some clones in this sample may be carry-over from other donors' samples. J is TRBJ1-2 and V is TRBV29-1, with 8 bases identical to TRBD1. The CDR3 DNA reads TGCAGCGTTGAAGATCGGGGCAGGGGGCCTTGGGGCTACACCTTC. Its translation: CSVEDRGRGPWGYTF.